The present entry profiles one T cell receptor (beta chain) with its context. The data are from a study of a mutant IDH1 vaccine in newly diagnosed glioma. Time point in this sample: baseline, week 1 (first vaccination visit). Treatment specified: pre-vaccination baseline after standard-of-care therapy. Donors had new IDH1-mutant astrocytomas of WHO grade 3 or 4 (ATRX-lost). Using immunoSEQ multiplex PCR, the repertoire was profiled, and TCRdb retains in-frame clones only, with some absent. The table includes fewer than 100,000 clones, about 90% detected once. The V end lost 0 bases, the J end lost 4 bases, and 7 bases lay between the germline ends. The CDR3 is 14 amino acids. The V gene's germline CDR1 is SGHRS and CDR2 YFSETQ.

The sequencing here drew on PBMCs, taken from a glioma patient treated with radiotherapy, temozolomide or both. The sequence was collected from a woman aged 45 to 65 with glioma. The J gene is TRBJ1-4, the V gene TRBV5-1; a weak D match, TRBD1 (5 bases). The CDR3 DNA follows: TGCGCCAGCAGCTTGGGACAGAGTAATGAAAAACTGTTTTTT. Translating it yields CASSLGQSNEKLFF.